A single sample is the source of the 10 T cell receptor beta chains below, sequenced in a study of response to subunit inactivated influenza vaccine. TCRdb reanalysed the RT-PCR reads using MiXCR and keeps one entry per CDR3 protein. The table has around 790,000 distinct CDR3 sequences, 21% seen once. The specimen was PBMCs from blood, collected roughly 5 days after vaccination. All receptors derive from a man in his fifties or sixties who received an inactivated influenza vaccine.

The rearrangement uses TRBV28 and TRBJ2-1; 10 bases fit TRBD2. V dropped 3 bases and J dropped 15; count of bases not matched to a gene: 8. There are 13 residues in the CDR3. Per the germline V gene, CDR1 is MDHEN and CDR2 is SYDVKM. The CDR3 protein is CASSLTGTSDMFF. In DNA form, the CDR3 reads TGTGCCAGCAGTTTGACCGGGACTAGCGACATGTTCTTC.

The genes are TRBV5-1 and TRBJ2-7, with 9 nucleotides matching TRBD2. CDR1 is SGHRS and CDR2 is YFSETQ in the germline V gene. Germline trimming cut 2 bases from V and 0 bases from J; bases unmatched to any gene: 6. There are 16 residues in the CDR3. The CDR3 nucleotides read TGCGCCAGCAGCTTCCTAGCGGGGCCGGCCTCCTACGAGCAGTACTTC. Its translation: CASSFLAGPASYEQYF.

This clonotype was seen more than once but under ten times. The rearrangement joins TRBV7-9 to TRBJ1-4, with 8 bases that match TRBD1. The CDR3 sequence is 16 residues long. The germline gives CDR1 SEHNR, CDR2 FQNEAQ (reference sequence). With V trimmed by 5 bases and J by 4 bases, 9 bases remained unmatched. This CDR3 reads CASSGRDRTLNEKLFF. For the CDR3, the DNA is TGTGCCAGCAGCGGCCGGGACAGGACCCTTAATGAAAAACTGTTTTTT.

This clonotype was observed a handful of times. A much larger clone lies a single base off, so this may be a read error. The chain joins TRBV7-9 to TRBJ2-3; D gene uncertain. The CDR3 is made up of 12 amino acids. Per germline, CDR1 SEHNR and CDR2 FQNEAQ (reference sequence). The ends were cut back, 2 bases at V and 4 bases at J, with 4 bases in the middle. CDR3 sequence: CASSLLPDTQYF. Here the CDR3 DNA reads TGTGCCAGCAGCTTACTCCCAGATACGCAGTATTTT.

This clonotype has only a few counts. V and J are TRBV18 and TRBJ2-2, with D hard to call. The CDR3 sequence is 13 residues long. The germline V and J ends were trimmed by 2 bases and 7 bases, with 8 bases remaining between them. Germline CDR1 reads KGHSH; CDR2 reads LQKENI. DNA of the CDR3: TGTGCCAGCTCACCAGGCCGTGACGGGGAGCTGTTTTTT. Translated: CASSPGRDGELFF.

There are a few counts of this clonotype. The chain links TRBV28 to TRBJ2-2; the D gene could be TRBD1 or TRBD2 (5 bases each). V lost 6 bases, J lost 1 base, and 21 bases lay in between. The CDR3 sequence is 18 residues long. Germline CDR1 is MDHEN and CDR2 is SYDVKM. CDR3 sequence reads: CASSPGTAMGLNTGELFF. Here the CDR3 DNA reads TGTGCCAGCAGCCCCGGGACCGCTATGGGGTTGAACACCGGGGAGCTGTTTTTT.

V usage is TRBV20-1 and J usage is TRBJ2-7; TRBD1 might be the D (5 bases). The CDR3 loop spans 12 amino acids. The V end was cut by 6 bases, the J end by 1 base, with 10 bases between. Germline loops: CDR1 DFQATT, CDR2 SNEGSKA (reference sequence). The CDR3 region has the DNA TGCAGTGCAGTCCCAGGGTCCTACGAGCAGTACTTC. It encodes CSAVPGSYEQYF.

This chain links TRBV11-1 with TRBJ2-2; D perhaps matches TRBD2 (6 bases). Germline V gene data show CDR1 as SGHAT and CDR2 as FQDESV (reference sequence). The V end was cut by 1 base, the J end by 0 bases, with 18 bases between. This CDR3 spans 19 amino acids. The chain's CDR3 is CASSLEELAVYANTGELFF. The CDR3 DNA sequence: TGTGCCAGCAGCTTAGAGGAGTTAGCGGTCTACGCGAACACCGGGGAGCTGTTTTTT.

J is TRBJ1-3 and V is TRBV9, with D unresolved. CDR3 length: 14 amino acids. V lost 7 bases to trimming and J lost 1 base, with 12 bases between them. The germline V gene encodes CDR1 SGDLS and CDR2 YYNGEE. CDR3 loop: CASGVGESGNTIYF. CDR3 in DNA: TGTGCCAGCGGGGTCGGGGAGTCTGGAAACACCATATATTTT.

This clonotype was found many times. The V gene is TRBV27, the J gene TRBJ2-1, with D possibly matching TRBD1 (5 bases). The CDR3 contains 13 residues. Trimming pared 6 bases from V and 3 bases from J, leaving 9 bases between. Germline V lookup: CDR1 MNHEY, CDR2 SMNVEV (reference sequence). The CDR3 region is CASSPTVYNEQFF. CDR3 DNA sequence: TGTGCCAGCAGCCCGACAGTCTACAATGAGCAGTTCTTC.